This T cell receptor (beta chain) was profiled in a study of cytomegalovirus exposure and HLA in healthy donors. Sequencing was performed with immunoSEQ multiplex PCR; in TCRdb, only in-frame clones are kept and a portion is missing. The sample has tens of thousands of clones, more than 70% seen once. After removal of 3 bases from V and 4 bases from J, the junction contained 15 bases not matched to a gene. This CDR3 spans 18 amino acids. Germline CDR1 MGHRA, CDR2 YSYEKL. The sequence was obtained from a woman aged 18 to 35 in good health and CMV-seropositive. V is TRBV4-1 and J is TRBJ1-5, with 7 bases matching TRBD1. The source material was PBMCs. CDR3 DNA sequence: TGCGCCAGCAGCCACGCTCGGACAGGCCCGGCGTGGAATCAGCCCCAGCATTTT. Translating gives CASSHARTGPAWNQPQHF.